The 19 T cell receptor beta chains presented below share a single source sample, sequenced in a study of cytotoxic CD8 clonotypes in ibrutinib-treated CLL. Method: immunoSEQ multiplex PCR; TCRdb's copy keeps in-frame clones and lacks some. The profile covers about 300,000 clones, with 67% appearing a single time and around 6.3% taken by the ten largest. The input for sequencing was PBMCs, taken after 36 months of ibrutinib treatment. The receptors were sampled from a human donor with chronic lymphocytic leukemia.

The rearrangement joins TRBV2 to TRBJ2-3; 7 bases align to TRBD2. There are 13 residues in the CDR3. Germline V gene sequence: CDR1 SNHLY, CDR2 FYNNEI. V lost 5 bases and J lost 10; bases outside the gene matches: 9. CDR3 coding DNA: TGTGCCAGCAGTCTAGCGGAGGGAGGGCCGCAGTATTTT. Protein: CASSLAEGGPQYF.

The chain joins TRBV28 to TRBJ2-7; D not resolved. The ends were cut back, 10 bases at V and 0 bases at J, with 19 bases in the middle. Germline lookup yields CDR1 MDHEN and CDR2 SYDVKM. This CDR3 region has 15 residues. CDR3 sequence: CANPARRLRSYEQYF. Here the CDR3 DNA reads TGTGCCAACCCAGCCCGGCGCCTACGCTCCTACGAGCAGTACTTC. Drawing the rest from reference TRBV28 and TRBJ2-7, the complete variable domain is DVKVTQSSRYLVKRTGEKVFLECVQDMDHENMFWYRQDPGLGLRLIYFSYDVKMKEKGDIPEGYSVSREKKERFSLILESASTNQTSMYLCANPARRLRSYEQYFGPGTRLTVT.

The chain has TRBV7-2 and TRBJ1-5; D may be TRBD1 (5 bases). CDR3 length: 15 residues. Trimming removed 4 bases from V and 5 bases from J, with 15 bases in between. In germline, CDR1 is SGHTA, CDR2 FQGNSA. CDR3 DNA sequence: TGTGCCAGCAGCTCCGGGACGGCGGACTATCAGCCCCAGCATTTT. It encodes CASSSGTADYQPQHF. The full variable domain, its missing parts supplied by reference TRBV7-2 and TRBJ1-5, is GAGVSQSPSNKVTEKGKDVELRCDPISGHTALYWYRQSLGQGLEFLIYFQGNSAPDKSGLPSDRFSAERTGGSVSTLTIQRTQQEDSAVYLCASSSGTADYQPQHFGDGTRLSIL.

This chain links TRBV5-1 with TRBJ2-3; no clear D. Germline CDR1 SGHRS, CDR2 YFSETQ. The CDR3 consists of 13 residues. V was shortened by 0 bases and J by 6 bases, with 8 bases between the two germline ends. For the CDR3, the DNA is TGCGCCAGCAGCTTGGGACCACGCGATACGCAGTATTTT. Residues: CASSLGPRDTQYF.

Only one count was recorded for this clone. The V call is TRBV27, the J call TRBJ1-1, with D tentatively TRBD1 (6 bases). Germline V lookup: CDR1 MNHEY, CDR2 SMNVEV (reference sequence). The CDR3 is 14 residues long. V dropped 1 base and J dropped 2 bases, with 8 bases sitting between them. The CDR3 protein is CASSLWGPNTEAFF. CDR3 bases: TGTGCCAGCAGTTTATGGGGGCCAAACACTGAAGCTTTCTTT.

CDR3 DNA sequence: TGTGCCAGCAGGGGGACAACCGATACGCAGTATTTT. Protein: CASRGTTDTQYF. This chain uses TRBV25-1 with TRBJ2-3, with D possibly matching TRBD1 (6 bases). The germline CDR1 and CDR2 sequences are MGHDK and SYGVNS. There are 12 residues in the CDR3. Trimming stripped 6 bases from V and 6 bases from J, with 10 bases between.

The chain combines TRBV7-9 with TRBJ2-5; D is ambiguous. The V gene lost 5 bases and the J gene lost 5 bases, with 6 bases spanning the gap. The germline V gene encodes CDR1 SEHNR and CDR2 FQNEAQ (reference sequence). The length of the CDR3 is 11 residues. The DNA of the CDR3 is TGTGCCAGCAGCCCACATGAGACCCAGTACTTC. Translation: CASSPHETQYF.

The chain joins TRBV2 to TRBJ2-5; weak D call: TRBD1 (5 bases). Trimming removed 7 bases at V and 5 bases at J, with 17 bases between. This CDR3 has 14 amino acids. Germline V lookup: CDR1 SNHLY, CDR2 FYNNEI. The CDR3 spells CASKGALAVETQYF. The CDR3 DNA is TGTGCCAGCAAAGGGGCCCTTGCGGTGGAGACCCAGTACTTC.

The rearrangement uses TRBV6-5 and TRBJ2-3, with D perhaps TRBD2 (5 bases). The germline V gene encodes CDR1 MNHEY and CDR2 SVGAGI. This CDR3 has 14 residues. Trimming took 8 bases from V and 0 from J, leaving 12 bases between them. CDR3 sequence reads: CASAEGYSTDTQYF. The CDR3 nucleotides are TGTGCCAGCGCCGAGGGATACAGCACAGATACGCAGTATTTT.

V usage is TRBV7-2 and J usage is TRBJ2-5; TRBD2 matches 11 bases. The CDR3 is 16 residues long. V was pared by 5 bases and J by 6 bases, with 11 bases of the junction left unmatched. In germline, CDR1 is SGHTA, CDR2 FQGNSA. CDR3 DNA sequence: TGTGCCAGCAGCCAAATAGCGGGAGGGCCTATGAAGACCCAGTACTTC. Translated: CASSQIAGGPMKTQYF.

This rearrangement joins TRBV5-1 to TRBJ1-2, with a possible D match to TRBD1 (5 bases). The V gene lost 6 bases and the J gene lost 8 bases, with 20 bases spanning the gap. Per the germline V gene, CDR1 is SGHRS and CDR2 is YFSETQ. The CDR3 covers 14 residues. The CDR3 loop reads CASNPAPGLGGYTF. For the CDR3, the DNA is TGCGCCAGCAACCCTGCCCCAGGGTTAGGCGGCTACACCTTC.

The J gene is TRBJ1-3, the V gene TRBV7-2, with 7 bases lining up with TRBD1. The germline V gene has CDR1 SGHTA and CDR2 FQGNSA. Unmatched junction bases numbered 8, after V lost 5 bases and J lost 4 bases. The CDR3 has 15 amino acids. CDR3: CASSPRQGSGNTIYF. The CDR3, as DNA: TGTGCCAGCAGCCCCCGACAGGGATCAGGAAACACCATATATTTT.

V gene TRBV7-3 combines with J gene TRBJ1-4, with D hard to call. Trimming took off 6 bases at V and 4 bases at J, with 15 bases between the two ends. The CDR3 loop spans 15 amino acids. Germline V gives CDR1 SGHTA, CDR2 FQGTGA. CDR3 sequence reads: CASSPTGSFNEKLFF. Here the CDR3 DNA reads TGTGCCAGCAGTCCCACGGGGAGCTTTAATGAAAAACTGTTTTTT.

The chain couples TRBV18 to TRBJ2-7; no definite D call. Trimming removed 3 bases from V and 2 bases from J, with 14 bases in between. CDR1 is KGHSH and CDR2 is LQKENI in the germline V gene. The CDR3 extends over 15 amino acids. This chain's CDR3 is CASSPTQTVTYEQYF. Here the CDR3 DNA reads TGTGCCAGCTCACCCACCCAAACAGTTACCTACGAGCAGTACTTC.

The chain's CDR3 is CAISDAGAGTEAFF. The CDR3 region has the DNA TGTGCCATCAGTGATGCGGGGGCGGGTACTGAAGCTTTCTTT. This chain joins TRBV10-3 and TRBJ1-1; perhaps TRBD1 as D (6 bases). Germline loops: CDR1 ENHRY, CDR2 SYGVKD. Trimming removed 3 bases at V and 5 bases at J, with 13 bases between. The CDR3 runs 14 residues.

This rearrangement joins TRBV29-1 to TRBJ2-5; TRBD2 might be the D (5 bases). The CDR3 has 14 residues. V lost 7 bases, J lost 1 base, and 16 bases lay in between. Germline CDR1 SQVTM, CDR2 ANQGSEA. The CDR3 sequence: CSAGITNTQETQYF. DNA of the CDR3: TGCAGCGCGGGAATTACCAATACCCAAGAGACCCAGTACTTC.

The chain employs TRBV29-1 and TRBJ2-1, with unresolved D. Between the trimmed V and J ends, which lost 1 base and 6 bases, there was a span of 4 bases. The CDR3 is made up of 11 amino acids. Germline V gene lookup returns CDR1 SQVTM and CDR2 ANQGSEA. As DNA, the CDR3 is TGCAGCGTTGAAGCTCGCAATGAGCAGTTCTTC. It is translated as CSVEARNEQFF.

In its sample, this clone was seen many times. CDR3 bases: TGTGCCAGCAGCTTGGCCGGTTTCTACGAGCAGTACTTC. Its translation: CASSLAGFYEQYF. The chain joins TRBV5-6 to TRBJ2-7; no clear D gene. The CDR3 is made up of 13 amino acids. Trimming cost V 0 bases and J 3 bases, with 7 bases left between them. CDR1 is SGHDT and CDR2 is YYEEEE in the germline V gene.

The rearrangement uses TRBV10-2 and TRBJ1-2; 7 positions match TRBD1. The CDR3 runs 13 residues. V lost 4 bases to trimming and J lost 8 bases; unmatched junction nucleotides: 7. From germline, CDR1 is WSHSY and CDR2 SAAADI. This chain's CDR3 is CASSGGRGLGYTF. The CDR3, as DNA: TGCGCCAGCAGTGGAGGCAGGGGGTTAGGCTACACCTTC.